These T cell receptor beta chains were read from a single sample in a study of metastatic and nonmetastatic thyroid tumors. Through MiXCR, TCRdb re-clonotyped the PCR reads. The profile shows roughly 20,000 clones, more than 35% of them singletons. Material: tumor tissue. All receptors derive from a female donor with papillary thyroid cancer or a benign thyroid nodule (not recorded which). Some clones in this sample may be carry-over from other donors' samples. Each CDR3 is given with its conserved first and last residue. A D gene is named only where the DNA matches it firmly. Size values are once, few and many counts, or a class for expanded clones, and some rows have none.

few	TRBV6-5	TRBJ2-6	.	CASSSGLVANVLTF	TGTGCCAGCAGTTCGGGTTTGGTTGCCAACGTCCTGACTTTC
.	TRBV18	TRBJ1-1	.	CASTPRADTEAFF	TGTGCCAGCACTCCTAGGGCGGACACTGAAGCTTTCTTT
few	TRBV28	TRBJ2-1	TRBD2	CATQIGGVPYNEQFF	TGTGCCACGCAAATCGGGGGGGTCCCCTACAATGAGCAGTTCTTC
.	TRBV7-6	TRBJ1-3	.	CASSVQAGNTIYF	TGTGCCAGCAGCGTTCAGGCTGGGAACACCATATATTTT
few	TRBV6-2/TRBV6-3	TRBJ1-6	TRBD1	CASSYGTGGSPLHF	TGTGCCAGCAGTTACGGTACAGGGGGTTCACCCCTCCACTTT
.	TRBV28	TRBJ2-4	.	CASSYGQTKNIQYF	TGTGCCAGCAGTTACGGTCAAACCAAAAACATTCAGTACTTC
.	TRBV20-1	TRBJ1-6	TRBD1	CSAREIQGARSPLHF	TGCAGTGCTAGAGAGATACAGGGGGCTCGATCACCCCTCCACTTT
.	TRBV27	TRBJ2-7	TRBD1	CASSEPGQNYEQYF	TGTGCCAGCAGCGAGCCGGGACAGAACTACGAGCAGTACTTC
.	TRBV7-9	TRBJ1-1	.	CASSSGRDMNTEAFF	TGTGCCAGCAGCTCGGGCCGGGATATGAACACTGAAGCTTTCTTT
once	TRBV7-9	TRBJ1-2	.	CASSLGRGGNGYTF	TGTGCCAGCAGCTTAGGGCGCGGGGGGAATGGCTACACCTTC
once	TRBV18	TRBJ1-2	.	CASSAPQALRYTF	TGTGCCAGCTCAGCGCCCCAAGCACTCCGCTACACCTTC
once	TRBV9	TRBJ1-2	.	CASSAEDGRYGYTF	TGTGCCAGCAGCGCCGAGGACGGTCGCTATGGCTACACCTTC
few	TRBV4-3	TRBJ2-3	TRBD2	CASSQVGSGERDTQYF	TGCGCCAGCAGCCAAGTGGGAAGCGGGGAACGAGATACGCAGTATTTT
few	TRBV6-1	TRBJ1-5	.	CASSDNNQPQHF	TGTGCCAGCAGTGACAATAATCAGCCCCAGCATTTT
few	TRBV30	TRBJ1-6	.	CAWSTGRENSPLHF	TGTGCCTGGTCTACGGGACGGGAAAATTCACCCCTCCACTTT
few	TRBV10-1	TRBJ2-1	.	CASSEDSNNEQFF	TGCGCCAGCAGTGAGGACTCCAACAATGAGCAGTTCTTC
.	TRBV20-1	TRBJ2-7	TRBD2	CSAKGTSGRAYEQYF	TGCAGTGCCAAGGGGACTAGCGGGAGGGCCTACGAGCAGTACTTC
.	TRBV6-1	TRBJ2-5	.	CATTPAGQETQYF	TGTGCCACGACCCCCGCTGGACAAGAGACCCAGTACTTC
.	TRBV24-1	TRBJ2-3	TRBD2	CATSGLAGERSTDTQYF	TGTGCCACCAGTGGACTTGCGGGGGAGCGGAGCACAGATACGCAGTATTTT
.	TRBV6-2/TRBV6-3	TRBJ2-3	TRBD2	CATSFLGISGGFADTQYF	TGTGCCACCTCGTTCCTGGGGATTAGCGGGGGGTTCGCAGATACGCAGTATTTT
.	TRBV6-1	TRBJ2-2	.	CASSRGLLNTGELFF	TGTGCCAGCAGCCGGGGACTTCTGAACACCGGGGAGCTGTTTTTT
.	TRBV6-2/TRBV6-3	TRBJ1-1	.	CASSLEGGVTEAFF	TGTGCCAGCAGCCTCGAGGGGGGGGTCACTGAAGCTTTCTTT
.	TRBV5-1	TRBJ2-7	.	CASSLEGRSSYEQYF	TGCGCCAGCAGCTTGGAGGGCAGGAGCTCCTACGAGCAGTACTTC
.	TRBV6-1	TRBJ1-2	.	CASSGSWTPSYGYTF	TGTGCCAGCAGTGGGTCATGGACGCCTAGTTATGGCTACACCTTC
.	TRBV20-1	TRBJ1-4	.	CSARVSGIEKLFF	TGCAGTGCTAGGGTTTCGGGAATCGAAAAACTGTTTTTT
.	TRBV18	TRBJ2-2	TRBD1	CASHRGPNTGELFF	TGTGCCAGCCATAGGGGGCCCAACACCGGGGAGCTGTTTTTT
.	TRBV7-9	TRBJ1-4	.	CASSLSGAGPTNEKLFF	TGTGCCAGCAGCTTATCCGGGGCAGGGCCAACTAATGAAAAACTGTTTTTT
.	TRBV11-2	TRBJ2-3	TRBD2	CASSFPIAGGPSYTQYF	TGTGCCAGCAGCTTCCCCATAGCGGGAGGGCCCAGTTATACGCAGTATTTT
.	TRBV2	TRBJ2-7	TRBD2	CASSTGLAGGTSYEQYF	TGTGCCAGCAGTACTGGACTAGCGGGCGGGACCTCCTACGAGCAGTACTTC
.	TRBV28	TRBJ2-7	.	CASSLRNEQYF	TGTGCCAGCAGTTTGCGGAACGAGCAGTACTTC
few	TRBV10-3	TRBJ2-2	.	CASQGPNTGELFF	TGTGCCTCGCAGGGCCCGAACACCGGGGAGCTGTTTTTT
few	TRBV6-1	TRBJ1-6	TRBD1	CASVDGQAAYSPLHF	TGTGCCAGCGTCGACGGACAGGCGGCCTATTCACCCCTCCACTTT
.	TRBV20-1	TRBJ2-3	.	CSARSPGGEYRGTDTQYF	TGCAGTGCTAGATCCCCAGGGGGGGAATATCGGGGCACAGATACGCAGTATTTT
.	TRBV5-1	TRBJ2-1	TRBD1	CASSPGQVYNEQFF	TGCGCCAGCAGCCCTGGACAGGTCTACAATGAGCAGTTCTTC
.	TRBV12-3/TRBV12-4	TRBJ2-1	TRBD1	CASNLPPGQGTYNEQFF	TGTGCCAGCAACCTCCCCCCGGGACAGGGAACCTACAATGAGCAGTTCTTC
.	TRBV20-1	TRBJ1-2	.	CSAGRASYGYTF	TGCAGTGCGGGCAGGGCAAGCTATGGCTACACCTTC
.	TRBV6-5	TRBJ2-5	TRBD2	CASSYPSGEGEETQYF	TGTGCCAGCAGTTACCCTTCGGGGGAGGGAGAAGAGACCCAGTACTTC
few	TRBV28	TRBJ2-1	.	CASSFRTSYEQFF	TGTGCCAGCAGTTTCCGTACTAGTTATGAGCAGTTCTTC
.	TRBV28	TRBJ2-7	TRBD2	CASSAGLAGDSEQYF	TGTGCCAGCAGTGCGGGACTAGCGGGAGACAGCGAGCAGTACTTC
few	TRBV12-3/TRBV12-4	TRBJ2-6	TRBD1	CASSDRELTGANVLTF	TGTGCCAGCAGCGACAGGGAACTAACTGGGGCCAACGTCCTGACTTTC
.	TRBV11-3	TRBJ1-1	TRBD1	CASTIRDRGNTEAFF	TGTGCCAGCACCATCCGGGACAGGGGGAACACTGAAGCTTTCTTT
few	TRBV27	TRBJ2-7	TRBD2	CASSERDVRSDEQYF	TGTGCCAGCAGTGAGCGGGACGTGAGGTCGGACGAGCAGTACTTC
few	TRBV6-1	TRBJ1-1	TRBD1	CASSSPRPGQGNTEAFF	TGTGCCAGCAGTTCCCCCCGTCCGGGACAGGGGAACACTGAAGCTTTCTTT
.	TRBV11-2	TRBJ2-7	TRBD2	CASSGLRLAAAYEQYF	TGTGCCAGCAGCGGACTACGACTAGCGGCGGCCTACGAGCAGTACTTC
.	TRBV6-1	TRBJ2-7	.	CASSFYGAYEQYF	TGTGCCAGCAGTTTTTACGGAGCCTACGAGCAGTACTTC
.	TRBV4-1	TRBJ2-3	.	CTSSELEGGSTDTQYF	TGCACCAGCAGTGAATTGGAGGGGGGGAGCACAGATACGCAGTATTTT